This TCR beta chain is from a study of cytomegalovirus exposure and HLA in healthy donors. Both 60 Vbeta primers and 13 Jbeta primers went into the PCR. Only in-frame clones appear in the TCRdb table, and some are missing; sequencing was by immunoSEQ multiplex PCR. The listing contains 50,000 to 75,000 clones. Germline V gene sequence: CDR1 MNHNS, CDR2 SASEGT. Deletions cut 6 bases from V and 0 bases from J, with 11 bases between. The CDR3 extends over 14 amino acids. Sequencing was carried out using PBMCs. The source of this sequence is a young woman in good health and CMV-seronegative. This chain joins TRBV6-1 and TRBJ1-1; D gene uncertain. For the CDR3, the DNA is TGTGCCAGCAGCCCACAGCTACTGAACACTGAAGCTTTCTTT. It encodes CASSPQLLNTEAFF.